The present T cell receptor (beta chain) was sequenced within a study of memory CD4+ T cells and cytomegalovirus serostatus. Single viable CD3+CD4+CD8-CD45RO+ cells were sorted as the memory CD4+ T cells. TCRdb's copy holds only in-frame clones and misses some; the assay was immunoSEQ multiplex PCR. The sample has under 55,000 clones, around 83% seen once. Germline V gene lookup returns CDR1 SGHTA and CDR2 FQGNSA. Trimming removed 5 bases at V and 4 bases at J, with 20 bases between. The CDR3 runs to 16 residues. The TCR originated in an adult in good health and CMV-seropositive. The chain recombines TRBV7-2 with TRBJ1-2; D is perhaps TRBD1 (5 bases). Sequenced: memory CD4+ T cells from blood. The CDR3 sequence: CASSPLTVPRVYGYTF. The CDR3 bases are TGTGCCAGCAGCCCCTTGACAGTTCCCCGGGTCTATGGCTACACCTTC. The full variable domain, in which reference TRBV7-2 and TRBJ1-2 provide the parts outside the CDR3, is GAGVSQSPSNKVTEKGKDVELRCDPISGHTALYWYRQSLGQGLEFLIYFQGNSAPDKSGLPSDRFSAERTGGSVSTLTIQRTQQEDSAVYLCASSPLTVPRVYGYTFGSGTRLTVV.